This TCR beta chain was sequenced in a study of tumour-infiltrating T cells in Burkitt lymphoma. The overall study: Survival, overall and progression-free, tracked with productive clonality.

Data came from immunoSEQ multiplex PCR; TCRdb stores just in-frame clones and leaves some out. Of 13,000 or so clones listed, 85% are singletons. Germline CDR1 is SGHAT and CDR2 is FQNNGV. The length of the CDR3 is 15 residues. V shed 4 bases and J shed 0 bases, with 10 bases lying between them. The sequenced sample consisted of tumor tissue. The TCR originated in a human donor with diffuse large B-cell lymphoma. J is TRBJ1-3 and V is TRBV11-2, with D perhaps TRBD1 (5 bases). CDR3 nucleotide sequence: TGTGCCAGCAGCTGGGTGGGGGGCTCTGGAAACACCATATATTTT. Its protein product is CASSWVGGSGNTIYF.